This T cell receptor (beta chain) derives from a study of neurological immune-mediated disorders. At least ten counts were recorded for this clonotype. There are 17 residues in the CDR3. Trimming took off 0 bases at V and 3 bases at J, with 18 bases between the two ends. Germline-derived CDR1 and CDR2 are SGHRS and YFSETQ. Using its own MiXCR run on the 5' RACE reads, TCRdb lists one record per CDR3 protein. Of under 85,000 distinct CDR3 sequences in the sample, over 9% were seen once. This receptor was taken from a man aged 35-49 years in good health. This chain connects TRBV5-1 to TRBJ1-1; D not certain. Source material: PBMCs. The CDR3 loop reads CASSLDLAGGRYTEAFF. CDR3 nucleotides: TGCGCCAGCAGCTTGGACTTAGCCGGTGGGCGGTACACTGAAGCTTTCTTT.